Listed here are 22 T cell receptor beta chains from one sample, sequenced in a study of shared clonotypes between healthy human individuals. Sequencing was performed with immunoSEQ multiplex PCR; in TCRdb, only in-frame clones are kept and a portion is missing. Of more than 450,000 clones in the sample, 79% were seen once. The sample comprised PBMCs. The receptors come from a middle-aged woman in good health. Some clones in this sample may be carry-over from other donors' samples.

The J gene is TRBJ1-2, the V gene TRBV5-5; tentative D call: TRBD1 (5 bases). Germline V lookup: CDR1 SGHKS, CDR2 YYEKEE (reference sequence). The CDR3 totals 15 residues. With 3 bases removed from V and 8 bases from J, the gap between germline ends came to 20 bases. CDR3 sequence: CASSWDPDGSSGYTF. Here the CDR3 DNA reads TGTGCCAGCAGCTGGGACCCCGATGGGTCGAGCGGCTACACCTTC.

This clone occurred once. V gene TRBV19 combines with J gene TRBJ2-1; 9 bases match TRBD2. V dropped 7 bases and J dropped 8; count of bases not matched to a gene: 9. CDR1 and CDR2 (germline): LNHDA, SQIVND (reference sequence). The CDR3 runs to 14 residues. In DNA form, the CDR3 reads TGTGCCAGTACCCCATTGGGGACTAGCTATGAGCAGTTCTTC. Translation gives CASTPLGTSYEQFF. The full variable domain, rest sourced from reference TRBV19 and TRBJ2-1, is DGGITQSPKYLFRKEGQNVTLSCEQNLNHDAMYWYRQDPGQGLRLIYYSQIVNDFQKGDIAEGYSVSREKKESFPLTVTSAQKNPTAFYLCASTPLGTSYEQFFGPGTRLTVL.

J is TRBJ1-4 and V is TRBV5-8, with 7 bases that match TRBD1. Trimming took 3 bases from V and 5 from J; bases not matched to a gene: 4. The CDR3 totals 14 residues. CDR1 is SGHTS, CDR2 YDEGEE, per germline. The CDR3 protein is CASSYGTANEKLFF. DNA of the CDR3: TGTGCCAGCAGCTACGGGACAGCGAATGAAAAACTGTTTTTT.

This CDR3 is CASSGPSGIHYEQYF. As DNA, the CDR3 is TGTGCCAGCAGCGGGCCTAGCGGGATACATTACGAGCAGTACTTC. The J gene is TRBJ2-7, the V gene TRBV7-2; 9 nucleotides agree with TRBD2. J gave up 4 bases and V 5 bases, and 9 bases lay outside the gene matches. From germline, CDR1 is SGHTA and CDR2 FQGNSA. The CDR3 sequence is 15 residues long.

The V call is TRBV15, the J call TRBJ2-7, with a tentative D call TRBD1 (5 bases). The V end lost 6 bases, the J end lost 5 bases, and 17 bases lay between the germline ends. The CDR3 runs 14 residues. Germline V gene sequence: CDR1 LNHNV, CDR2 YYDKDF (reference sequence). The CDR3 DNA reads as TGTGCCACCAGGGGCGCAGGGCCCCAAAACGAGCAGTACTTC. It yields the protein CATRGAGPQNEQYF. Complete variable domain (other parts from reference TRBV15 and TRBJ2-7): DAMVIQNPRYQVTQFGKPVTLSCSQTLNHNVMYWYQQKSSQAPKLLFHYYDKDFNNEADTPDNFQSRRPNTSFCFLDIRSPGLGDTAMYLCATRGAGPQNEQYFGPGTRLTVT.

The rearrangement links TRBV11-3 to TRBJ2-1; TRBD2 aligns across 7 bases. This CDR3 is 15 amino acids long. The germline gives CDR1 SGHNT, CDR2 YENEEA. Trimming cost V 4 bases and J 4 bases; bases outside gene matches: 7. The CDR3 region is CASSYGGSTYNEQFF. The CDR3 bases are TGTGCCAGCAGCTATGGCGGGAGTACATACAATGAGCAGTTCTTC.

This chain uses TRBV7-9 with TRBJ2-1; D is possibly TRBD1 or TRBD2 (5 bases each). Germline CDR1 SEHNR, CDR2 FQNEAQ (reference sequence). V was shortened by 4 bases and J by 11 bases, with 15 bases between the two germline ends. The CDR3 sequence is 13 residues long. CDR3 DNA: TGTGCCAGCAGCTCCACGATCGGGACGCAGCAGTTCTTC. This sequence encodes CASSSTIGTQQFF. Complete variable domain (other parts from reference TRBV7-9 and TRBJ2-1): DTGVSQNPRHKITKRGQNVTFRCDPISEHNRLYWYRQTLGQGPEFLTYFQNEAQLEKSRLLSDRFSAERPKGSFSTLEIQRTEQGDSAMYLCASSSTIGTQQFFGPGTRLTVL.

The chain has TRBV18 and TRBJ2-7; TRBD1 might be the D (5 bases). The CDR3 is 14 amino acids. Germline V lookup: CDR1 KGHSH, CDR2 LQKENI. V shed 6 bases and J shed 5 bases, with 17 bases lying between them. CDR3 protein: CASSPDRTIDEQYF. CDR3 DNA: TGTGCCAGCTCTCCCGACAGAACGATAGACGAGCAGTACTTC.

The rearrangement uses TRBV19 and TRBJ2-7, with 8 bases matching TRBD1. V gave up 4 bases and J gave up 2 bases; unmatched junction bases: 4. This CDR3 is 14 amino acids long. CDR1 and CDR2 (germline): LNHDA, SQIVND (reference sequence). DNA of the CDR3: TGTGCCAGTAGTAAGACAGGGGAAGCCTACGAGCAGTACTTC. Translated, it gives CASSKTGEAYEQYF.

The chain has TRBV14 and TRBJ1-5, with 10 bases aligning to TRBD1. CDR1 is SGHDN, CDR2 FVKESK, per germline. The CDR3 runs to 15 residues. V lost 4 bases to trimming and J lost 3 bases; unmatched junction nucleotides: 3. The CDR3 nucleotides read TGTGCCAGCAGCCGGACAGGGGGGTTCAATCAGCCCCAGCATTTT. Protein sequence: CASSRTGGFNQPQHF.

This chain links TRBV5-5 with TRBJ2-2; the D is unclear. Trimming took off 4 bases at V and 5 bases at J, with 12 bases between the two ends. Germline V gives CDR1 SGHKS, CDR2 YYEKEE (reference sequence). The CDR3 has 14 residues. The CDR3 DNA is TGTGCCAGCAGCACGTCAAGGCGGACCGGGGAGCTGTTTTTT. Encoded protein: CASSTSRRTGELFF.

The chain joins TRBV7-2 to TRBJ2-1, with TRBD2 identical over 7 bases. J gave up 3 bases and V 5 bases, and 7 bases lay outside the gene matches. Germline lookup yields CDR1 SGHTA and CDR2 FQGNSA. This CDR3 is built from 15 residues. CDR3 residues: CASSLLASGYNEQFF. CDR3 in DNA: TGTGCCAGCAGCCTACTTGCTAGCGGCTACAATGAGCAGTTCTTC.

Comments on this clone: At the DNA level, this CDR3 is encoded by other sequences in the same sample as well. The rearrangement links TRBV18 to TRBJ2-5, with D hard to call. The CDR3 totals 12 residues. V was clipped by 2 bases and J by 3 bases, with 4 bases between them. Germline values: CDR1 KGHSH, CDR2 LQKENI. The CDR3 loop reads CASSPGEETQYF. The CDR3 DNA reads TGTGCCAGCTCACCAGGAGAAGAGACCCAGTACTTC. The full variable domain, rest sourced from reference TRBV18 and TRBJ2-5, is NAGVMQNPRHLVRRRGQEARLRCSPMKGHSHVYWYRQLPEEGLKFMVYLQKENIIDESGMPKERFSAEFPKEGPSILRIQQVVRGDSAAYFCASSPGEETQYFGPGTRLLVL.

The chain combines TRBV7-6 with TRBJ2-7; TRBD1 is a possible D gene (5 bases). V dropped 3 bases and J dropped 8 bases, with 14 bases sitting between them. Germline V gives CDR1 SGHVS, CDR2 FNYEAQ. The CDR3 consists of 13 residues. Here the CDR3 DNA reads TGTGCCAGCAGCTTGGGGCGCTTGGGGCAGCAGTACTTC. This sequence encodes CASSLGRLGQQYF.

The rearrangement joins TRBV2 to TRBJ2-7; 9 bases align to TRBD1. In germline, CDR1 is SNHLY, CDR2 FYNNEI. The CDR3 runs 13 residues. Trimming removed 6 bases from V and 7 bases from J; junction bases left unmatched: 7. In DNA form, the CDR3 reads TGTGCCAGCAGACCCGGGACAGGGTATGAGCAGTACTTC. Protein: CASRPGTGYEQYF.

J is TRBJ2-5 and V is TRBV28; D not certain. The J call is doubtful: the DNA matches TRBJ2-7 better. The length of the CDR3 is 15 residues. The germline V gene has CDR1 MDHEN and CDR2 SYDVKM. The CDR3 protein is CASSLSYTLSYEQYF. The CDR3 bases are TGTGCCAGCAGTTTATCGTACACCCTGTCCTACGAGCAGTACTTC.

The chain joins TRBV5-1 to TRBJ2-5; 11 nucleotides match TRBD2. V was pared by 4 bases and J by 3 bases, with 8 bases of the junction left unmatched. Germline-derived CDR1 and CDR2 are SGHRS and YFSETQ. CDR3 size: 16 residues. Here the CDR3 DNA reads TGCGCCAGCAGCGGTATACTAGCGGGAGTTGAAGAGACCCAGTACTTC. It specifies CASSGILAGVEETQYF.

In this sample, this clone turned up many times. Additional DNA sequences in this sample encode the identical CDR3. J is TRBJ2-3 and V is TRBV5-1; TRBD2 agrees at 10 bases. With 0 bases clipped from V and 1 base from J, the junction kept 2 bases outside the gene matches. There are 16 residues in the CDR3. In germline, CDR1 is SGHRS, CDR2 YFSETQ. The CDR3 coding sequence is TGCGCCAGCAGCTTGGGGCTAGCGGGAGGCACAGATACGCAGTATTTT. Translation: CASSLGLAGGTDTQYF.

J is TRBJ2-2 and V is TRBV5-1; D is unresolved. The CDR3 runs to 16 residues. From germline, CDR1 is SGHRS and CDR2 YFSETQ. Trimming shortened V by 4 bases and J by 1 base, and 14 bases separated the two germline ends. The CDR3 DNA sequence: TGCGCCAGCAGCACCGGACGGAACCTGAACACCGGGGAGCTGTTTTTT. It translates to CASSTGRNLNTGELFF.

The chain employs TRBV18 and TRBJ1-1; 7 bases match TRBD1. Germline-derived CDR1 and CDR2 are KGHSH and LQKENI. The CDR3 covers 14 residues. J lost 7 bases, V lost 4 bases, and 9 bases had no gene match. The CDR3 DNA reads as TGTGCCAGCTCACTCATAGGAGGGGGCGGTGAAGCTTTCTTT. Translating gives CASSLIGGGGEAFF. The full variable domain, in which reference TRBV18 and TRBJ1-1 provide the parts outside the CDR3, is NAGVMQNPRHLVRRRGQEARLRCSPMKGHSHVYWYRQLPEEGLKFMVYLQKENIIDESGMPKERFSAEFPKEGPSILRIQQVVRGDSAAYFCASSLIGGGGEAFFGQGTRLTVV.

This chain joins TRBV19 and TRBJ2-1; the match to TRBD2 covers 10 bases. Germline CDR1 is LNHDA and CDR2 is SQIVND (reference sequence). The V gene end was trimmed by 2 bases and the J gene end by 6 bases; junction bases not matched to a gene: 4. This CDR3 comprises 15 residues. CDR3 DNA: TGTGCCAGTAGTATACCTAGCGGGAGTCGCAATGAGCAGTTCTTC. Its protein is CASSIPSGSRNEQFF.

V is TRBV6-5 and J is TRBJ2-5, with a possible D match to TRBD1 (5 bases). V lost 8 bases to trimming and J lost 5 bases, with 18 bases between them. This CDR3 comprises 14 residues. Germline-derived CDR1 and CDR2 are MNHEY and SVGAGI. The CDR3 DNA is TGTGCCAGCGGAGACAGAGGATTTTGGGAGACCCAGTACTTC. This sequence encodes CASGDRGFWETQYF.